The rows below give T cell receptor beta chains drawn from one sample of a study of T-cell memory formation after mild COVID-19. From the 5' RACE reads, TCRdb called clonotypes with MiXCR, one entry per CDR3 protein. The sample holds around 150,000 distinct CDR3 sequences, approximately 15% seen once. Sequencing input: PBMCs or a T cell subset sorted from them (not recorded which). Receptor source: an adult woman who had mild COVID-19 (a few samples of this study predate the infection). Cell type and time point are not known. CDR3s include the opening cysteine and the closing phenylalanine or tryptophan. Fields, in order: clone size, J gene, D gene, V gene, CDR3 DNA, CDR3 protein. D genes are given only for firm matches. The size entry is marked missing in some rows and otherwise reads once, few, many or a size class.

clone size: few
J gene: TRBJ2-5
D gene: NA
V gene: TRBV7-7
CDR3 DNA: TGTGCTAGCAGCTTTAATTTCGCGTCGGAGACCCAGTACTTC
CDR3 protein: CASSFNFASETQYF

clone size: NA
J gene: TRBJ2-7
D gene: NA
V gene: TRBV3-2
CDR3 DNA: TGTGCCCCGAGGGGAAACACCTACGAGCAGTACTTC
CDR3 protein: CAPRGNTYEQYF

clone size: few
J gene: TRBJ2-1
D gene: NA
V gene: TRBV29-1
CDR3 DNA: TGCAGCGTTGAAGAGGGGGGGGCGAGCTCCTACAATGAGCAGTTCTTC
CDR3 protein: CSVEEGGASSYNEQFF

clone size: few
J gene: TRBJ1-1
D gene: TRBD1
V gene: TRBV25-1
CDR3 DNA: TGTGCCAGCAGTACCAACAGGGGAAAAGCTTTCTTT
CDR3 protein: CASSTNRGKAFF

clone size: few
J gene: TRBJ2-7
D gene: NA
V gene: TRBV15
CDR3 DNA: TGTGCCACCAGCAGAGAACAATCCTACGAGCAGTACTTC
CDR3 protein: CATSREQSYEQYF

clone size: NA
J gene: TRBJ2-1
D gene: TRBD1
V gene: TRBV11-2
CDR3 DNA: TGTGCCAGCAGCTTTTTACGGGACAGGGGGCTCAATGAGCAGTTCTTC
CDR3 protein: CASSFLRDRGLNEQFF

clone size: few
J gene: TRBJ2-3
D gene: TRBD2
V gene: TRBV4-1
CDR3 DNA: TGCGCCAGCAGCCAAGATGTGAACATCCGAACGGGGGGGCCCGTCGGAACAGATACGCAGTATTTT
CDR3 protein: CASSQDVNIRTGGPVGTDTQYF

clone size: NA
J gene: TRBJ2-1
D gene: TRBD2
V gene: TRBV24-1
CDR3 DNA: TGTGCCACCTCCGGGGAGGGCACCTACAATGAGCAGTTCTTC
CDR3 protein: CATSGEGTYNEQFF

clone size: NA
J gene: TRBJ2-7
D gene: NA
V gene: TRBV6-2/TRBV6-3
CDR3 DNA: TGTGCCAGCAGTACCCCATACCGGGGCCAACACGAGCAGTACTTC
CDR3 protein: CASSTPYRGQHEQYF

clone size: NA
J gene: TRBJ2-1
D gene: TRBD2
V gene: TRBV18
CDR3 DNA: TGTGCCGGACCTAGCGGGAGGGCAAGGAATGAGCAGTTCTTC
CDR3 protein: CAGPSGRARNEQFF

clone size: NA
J gene: TRBJ1-1
D gene: NA
V gene: TRBV12-3/TRBV12-4
CDR3 DNA: TGTGCCAGCAGCCCTCGCCCAGGGGAGGGGGCTGAAGCTTTCTTT
CDR3 protein: CASSPRPGEGAEAFF

clone size: few
J gene: TRBJ2-7
D gene: NA
V gene: TRBV15
CDR3 DNA: TGTGCCACCAGCAGAGAGTACGGCTACGAGCAGTACTTC
CDR3 protein: CATSREYGYEQYF

clone size: few
J gene: TRBJ2-3
D gene: NA
V gene: TRBV19
CDR3 DNA: TGTGCCAGTAGTACGTCGGGGTACACAGATACGCAGTATTTT
CDR3 protein: CASSTSGYTDTQYF

clone size: many
J gene: TRBJ2-7
D gene: TRBD2
V gene: TRBV7-2
CDR3 DNA: TGTGCCAGCAGCTTTAGCGGGGGGAAATCCTACGAGCAGTACTTC
CDR3 protein: CASSFSGGKSYEQYF

clone size: NA
J gene: TRBJ2-5
D gene: NA
V gene: TRBV5-4
CDR3 DNA: TGTGCCAGCAGCTTCGGAGGTCAACTCCAAGAGACCCAGTACTTC
CDR3 protein: CASSFGGQLQETQYF

clone size: NA
J gene: TRBJ2-5
D gene: NA
V gene: TRBV7-2
CDR3 DNA: TGTGCCAGCAGCTTAGTCGGAAAGACCCAGTACTTC
CDR3 protein: CASSLVGKTQYF

clone size: NA
J gene: TRBJ2-2
D gene: NA
V gene: TRBV12-3/TRBV12-4
CDR3 DNA: TGTGCCAGCAGTTTATGGCTGGGAATAACCGGGGAGCTGTTTTTT
CDR3 protein: CASSLWLGITGELFF

clone size: few
J gene: TRBJ2-7
D gene: TRBD1
V gene: TRBV18
CDR3 DNA: TGTGCCAGCTCACCACCCTTGGACAGGACCTACGAGCAGTACTTC
CDR3 protein: CASSPPLDRTYEQYF

clone size: few
J gene: TRBJ2-1
D gene: NA
V gene: TRBV3-1
CDR3 DNA: TGTGCCAGCAGCCAAGCGGGTCCGCAGTTCTTC
CDR3 protein: CASSQAGPQFF

clone size: NA
J gene: TRBJ2-1
D gene: TRBD2
V gene: TRBV9
CDR3 DNA: TGTGCCAGCAGCGTAGGCGGGAGCGGGAATGAGCAGTTCTTC
CDR3 protein: CASSVGGSGNEQFF

clone size: NA
J gene: TRBJ2-3
D gene: NA
V gene: TRBV11-3
CDR3 DNA: TGTGCCAGCAGCGGGACCACCAAGGATACGCAGTATTTT
CDR3 protein: CASSGTTKDTQYF

clone size: few
J gene: TRBJ2-3
D gene: TRBD1
V gene: TRBV7-2
CDR3 DNA: TGTGCCAGCAGCCAACGACAGGGGTTTGGCACAGATACGCAGTATTTT
CDR3 protein: CASSQRQGFGTDTQYF

clone size: NA
J gene: TRBJ2-3
D gene: TRBD2
V gene: TRBV5-6
CDR3 DNA: TGTGCCAGCGGACCGATAGCGGGAGAAGCAGATACGCAGTATTTT
CDR3 protein: CASGPIAGEADTQYF

clone size: few
J gene: TRBJ1-1
D gene: NA
V gene: TRBV12-3/TRBV12-4
CDR3 DNA: TGTGCTACGCTCCCCGAGGAAGCTTTCTTT
CDR3 protein: CATLPEEAFF

clone size: NA
J gene: TRBJ1-1
D gene: NA
V gene: TRBV3-1
CDR3 DNA: TGTGCCAGCAGCCAAGGCGTGGGCACTGAAGCTTTCTTT
CDR3 protein: CASSQGVGTEAFF

clone size: NA
J gene: TRBJ1-2
D gene: NA
V gene: TRBV5-6
CDR3 DNA: TGTGCCAGCCTCGAACAGGGCACGAGGGCTCACTATGGCTACACCTTC
CDR3 protein: CASLEQGTRAHYGYTF

clone size: NA
J gene: TRBJ1-2
D gene: NA
V gene: TRBV7-9
CDR3 DNA: TGTGCCAGCAGCTTAGAACGGGCTGGGGACGGCTACACCTTC
CDR3 protein: CASSLERAGDGYTF

clone size: NA
J gene: TRBJ1-3
D gene: TRBD1
V gene: TRBV30
CDR3 DNA: TGTGCCTGGACCGGGGAACAGGGGTTCGGAAACACCATATATTTT
CDR3 protein: CAWTGEQGFGNTIYF

clone size: NA
J gene: TRBJ2-3
D gene: TRBD2
V gene: TRBV9
CDR3 DNA: TGTGCCAGCAGCGCCCGGCTAGCGGGGCCCAAGGATACGCAGTATTTT
CDR3 protein: CASSARLAGPKDTQYF

clone size: NA
J gene: TRBJ1-2
D gene: NA
V gene: TRBV3-1
CDR3 DNA: TGTGCCAGCAGCCCAACCGGGGGCTATGGCTACACCTTC
CDR3 protein: CASSPTGGYGYTF

clone size: NA
J gene: TRBJ2-3
D gene: NA
V gene: TRBV11-2
CDR3 DNA: TGTGCCAGCAGCTTGGAGGGCCCCACAGATACGCAGTATTTT
CDR3 protein: CASSLEGPTDTQYF

clone size: many
J gene: TRBJ2-5
D gene: TRBD1
V gene: TRBV10-3
CDR3 DNA: TGTGCCATCAGCCCCGGGACAGGGGGGTACAAGGAGACCCAGTACTTC
CDR3 protein: CAISPGTGGYKETQYF

clone size: NA
J gene: TRBJ1-5
D gene: NA
V gene: TRBV7-9
CDR3 DNA: TGTGCCAGCAGCCCCTCTCGAGTGGGTACCAATCAGCCCCAGCATTTT
CDR3 protein: CASSPSRVGTNQPQHF

clone size: few
J gene: TRBJ2-2
D gene: TRBD2
V gene: TRBV9
CDR3 DNA: TGTGCCAGCAGCCCCGGGGGGGGCGGGAGAAAATCCGGGGAGCTGTTTTTT
CDR3 protein: CASSPGGGGRKSGELFF

clone size: NA
J gene: TRBJ1-1
D gene: TRBD1
V gene: TRBV6-5
CDR3 DNA: TGTGCCAGCAGTTACTCCCAGGGGGTAGTGGGTACTGAAGCTTTCTTT
CDR3 protein: CASSYSQGVVGTEAFF

clone size: NA
J gene: TRBJ2-7
D gene: NA
V gene: TRBV5-6
CDR3 DNA: TGTGCCAGCAGCTTCAACTGGGAGACCACCTACGAGCAGTACTTC
CDR3 protein: CASSFNWETTYEQYF

clone size: NA
J gene: TRBJ1-3
D gene: NA
V gene: TRBV18
CDR3 DNA: TGTGCCAGCTCACCACCGAATTCGGGGGGTAGAAACACCATATATTTT
CDR3 protein: CASSPPNSGGRNTIYF

clone size: NA
J gene: TRBJ2-7
D gene: TRBD1
V gene: TRBV29-1
CDR3 DNA: TGCAGCGTGATGACAGGGGACGAGCAGTACTTC
CDR3 protein: CSVMTGDEQYF

clone size: few
J gene: TRBJ2-1
D gene: NA
V gene: TRBV12-3/TRBV12-4
CDR3 DNA: NA
CDR3 protein: CASSFQGDVASGIRFF

clone size: few
J gene: TRBJ1-1
D gene: TRBD1
V gene: TRBV7-9
CDR3 DNA: TGTGCCAGCAGCTTATCAGGGGGCTCCCCTAAGAGCACTGAAGCTTTCTTT
CDR3 protein: CASSLSGGSPKSTEAFF

clone size: NA
J gene: TRBJ2-2
D gene: NA
V gene: TRBV5-1
CDR3 DNA: TGCGCCAGCAGCTTGCCGGGACGCACGAACACCGGGGAGCTGTTTTTT
CDR3 protein: CASSLPGRTNTGELFF

clone size: NA
J gene: TRBJ1-2
D gene: NA
V gene: TRBV30
CDR3 DNA: TGTGCCTGGAGATCTTCCAGAAATGGCTACACCTTC
CDR3 protein: CAWRSSRNGYTF

clone size: NA
J gene: TRBJ2-1
D gene: NA
V gene: TRBV7-6
CDR3 DNA: TGTGCCAGCAGCTTAGGGCTAGCCTTAGGTTACAATGAGCAGTTCTTC
CDR3 protein: CASSLGLALGYNEQFF

clone size: NA
J gene: TRBJ1-1
D gene: NA
V gene: TRBV10-3
CDR3 DNA: TGTGCCATCAGGTCAGGAGTAAACACTGAAGCTTTCTTT
CDR3 protein: CAIRSGVNTEAFF

clone size: few
J gene: TRBJ1-3
D gene: NA
V gene: TRBV13
CDR3 DNA: TGTGCCAGCAGCTCCTCCCTTGGAAACACCATATATTTT
CDR3 protein: CASSSSLGNTIYF

clone size: few
J gene: TRBJ2-2
D gene: TRBD2
V gene: TRBV5-5
CDR3 DNA: TGTGCCAGCAGCTTCTGGACTAGCGGGAGTGTCGGGGAGCTGTTTTTT
CDR3 protein: CASSFWTSGSVGELFF

clone size: few
J gene: TRBJ2-7
D gene: NA
V gene: TRBV6-2/TRBV6-3
CDR3 DNA: TGTGCCAGCAGTTACGCCTTCAGGGGGGAGTACGAGCAGTACTTC
CDR3 protein: CASSYAFRGEYEQYF

clone size: few
J gene: TRBJ2-5
D gene: NA
V gene: TRBV29-1
CDR3 DNA: TGCAGCGTGGGGGTTACCGTCCTCCAAGAGACCCAGTACTTC
CDR3 protein: CSVGVTVLQETQYF

clone size: few
J gene: TRBJ2-7
D gene: NA
V gene: TRBV5-5
CDR3 DNA: TGTGCCAGCAGCGGCGCGGGACACCTCTACGAGCAGTACTTC
CDR3 protein: CASSGAGHLYEQYF

clone size: NA
J gene: TRBJ2-7
D gene: TRBD1
V gene: TRBV4-3
CDR3 DNA: TGCGCCAGCAGCCAAGATCCAGGGGGCTCCTACGAGCAGTACTTC
CDR3 protein: CASSQDPGGSYEQYF

clone size: few
J gene: TRBJ2-5
D gene: TRBD2
V gene: TRBV4-1
CDR3 DNA: TGCGCCAGCAGCCAAGTTGTGACTAGCGGGGGGGTTCCGCCCCAGTACTTC
CDR3 protein: CASSQVVTSGGVPPQYF

clone size: few
J gene: TRBJ2-3
D gene: NA
V gene: TRBV9
CDR3 DNA: TGTGCCAGCAGCGTAGCGGGAGCGGGAGATACGCAGTATTTT
CDR3 protein: CASSVAGAGDTQYF

clone size: many
J gene: TRBJ2-1
D gene: TRBD2
V gene: TRBV9
CDR3 DNA: TGTGCCAGCAGCCCCGGAGGAGTCGGCGGGGGGTACAATGAGCAGTTCTTC
CDR3 protein: CASSPGGVGGGYNEQFF